Listed below are T cell receptor beta chains from one sample, sequenced in a study of beta chain features in type 1 diabetes. Produced via immunoSEQ multiplex PCR; TCRdb's table is partial and in-frame only. The sample has roughly 500,000 clones, about 29% seen once. Sequencing was done on a sample of naive CD4+ T cells from blood. All receptors derive from a man between 18 and 35 years old in good health. Both conserved end residues are part of each CDR3. The order of the fields is clone size, D gene, J gene, V gene, CDR3 DNA, CDR3 protein. A D gene is named only where the DNA matches it firmly. Only part of the rows carry a size: once, few, many, or a class if the clone is expanded.

size: few
D: .
J: TRBJ2-1
V: TRBV7-3
DNA: TGTGCCAGCAGCCCCAGGGGCGGGAGAGGAGATGAGCAGTTCTTC
CDR3: CASSPRGGRGDEQFF

size: few
D: TRBD1
J: TRBJ2-7
V: TRBV7-2
DNA: TGTGCCAGCAGCGCCCGGACAGGGAAACCCTACGAGCAGTACTTC
CDR3: CASSARTGKPYEQYF

size: .
D: .
J: TRBJ1-4
V: TRBV25-1
DNA: TGTGCCAGCAGCTCTCAGGCAGGGTTTTCCTCTAATGAAAAACTGTTTTTT
CDR3: CASSSQAGFSSNEKLFF

size: .
D: .
J: TRBJ2-1
V: TRBV2
DNA: TGTGCCAGCAGTGCTGGTAGTTGGGGCAATGAGCAGTTCTTC
CDR3: CASSAGSWGNEQFF

size: .
D: .
J: TRBJ2-3
V: TRBV11-2
DNA: TGTGCCAGCAGCGTATACTCCGGGGGATCGGGCACAGATACGCAGTATTTT
CDR3: CASSVYSGGSGTDTQYF

size: few
D: TRBD2
J: TRBJ2-5
V: TRBV30
DNA: TGTGCCTCTGGGGGAGGGATACAAGAGAGCCAGTACTTC
CDR3: CASGGGIQESQYF

size: .
D: .
J: TRBJ1-1
V: TRBV7-9
DNA: TGTGCCAGCAGGAGGGGCACTGAAGCTTTCTTT
CDR3: CASRRGTEAFF

size: .
D: TRBD2
J: TRBJ2-3
V: TRBV2
DNA: TGTGCCAGCTCAGCGACTAGCGGGACAGATACGCAGTATTTT
CDR3: CASSATSGTDTQYF

size: .
D: .
J: TRBJ2-1
V: TRBV5-1
DNA: TGCGCCAGCAGCTTACAGGTAGACAATGAGCAGTTCTTC
CDR3: CASSLQVDNEQFF

size: .
D: .
J: TRBJ2-1
V: TRBV15
DNA: TGTGCCACCAGCAAGGGAAGCTACGGCTCCTACAATGAGCAGTTCTTC
CDR3: CATSKGSYGSYNEQFF

size: .
D: .
J: TRBJ2-7
V: TRBV7-9
DNA: TGTGCCAGCAGCTTAGCCCCGGTTTCACAGGGTTACGAGCAGTACTTC
CDR3: CASSLAPVSQGYEQYF

size: .
D: TRBD1
J: TRBJ2-7
V: TRBV29-1
DNA: TGCAGCGTCGCTGGACAGGGGGGTTTTGACGAGCAGTACTTC
CDR3: CSVAGQGGFDEQYF

size: few
D: .
J: TRBJ1-5
V: TRBV28
DNA: TGTGCCAGCGGCCCTAGCAATCAGCCCCAGCATTTT
CDR3: CASGPSNQPQHF

size: .
D: .
J: TRBJ1-1
V: TRBV7-9
DNA: TGTGCCAGCAGCCCTATTGGGAATGCTGAAGCTTTCTTT
CDR3: CASSPIGNAEAFF

size: .
D: TRBD2
J: TRBJ2-3
V: TRBV30
DNA: TGTGCCTGGAGCGGGGGGATACACTTCACAGATACGCAGTATTTT
CDR3: CAWSGGIHFTDTQYF

size: .
D: .
J: TRBJ2-7
V: TRBV5-1
DNA: TGCGCCAGCAGCTTGATTCCAGCCATCAAGGACGAGCAGTACTTC
CDR3: CASSLIPAIKDEQYF

size: .
D: TRBD2
J: TRBJ2-7
V: TRBV29-1
DNA: TGCAGCGTTGAATCCGGGGGGAGCTCCTACGAGCAGTACTTC
CDR3: CSVESGGSSYEQYF

size: few
D: .
J: TRBJ2-6
V: TRBV15
DNA: TGTGCCACCAGCAGAGCAGGGGCTGGGGCCAACGTCCTGACTTTC
CDR3: CATSRAGAGANVLTF

size: .
D: .
J: TRBJ1-5
V: TRBV7-2
DNA: TGTGCCAGCAGCTTAGCAGGGCTAGGCAATCAGCCCCAGCATTTT
CDR3: CASSLAGLGNQPQHF

size: .
D: TRBD1
J: TRBJ2-2
V: TRBV7-2
DNA: TGTGCCAGCAGCACCCAGACAGGGGGGTACGGGGAGCTGTTTTTT
CDR3: CASSTQTGGYGELFF

size: few
D: .
J: TRBJ2-5
V: TRBV5-6
DNA: TGTGCCAGCAGCTTGAGGAGGGTCACAGAGACCCAGTACTTC
CDR3: CASSLRRVTETQYF

size: .
D: .
J: TRBJ2-5
V: TRBV30
DNA: TGTGCCTGGAGTGTTTCCGAGACCCAGTACTTC
CDR3: CAWSVSETQYF

size: .
D: .
J: TRBJ2-2
V: TRBV7-2
DNA: TGTGCCAGCAGCTTACCCGGACCCAACACCGGGGAGCTGTTTTTT
CDR3: CASSLPGPNTGELFF

size: once
D: TRBD2
J: TRBJ2-3
V: TRBV30
DNA: TGTGCCTGGACTAGCGGGAGGAGCACAGATACGCAGTATTTT
CDR3: CAWTSGRSTDTQYF

size: few
D: TRBD2
J: TRBJ2-3
V: TRBV2
DNA: TGTGCCAGCAGTGGGGGTAGCGGGAGAGGGCATACGCAGTATTTT
CDR3: CASSGGSGRGHTQYF

size: .
D: .
J: TRBJ2-1
V: TRBV10-3
DNA: TGTGCCATCAGTGAGTGGGACAATGAGCAGTTCTTC
CDR3: CAISEWDNEQFF